Listed below are T cell receptor beta chains from one sample, sequenced in a study of T cell changes during pregnancy in multiple sclerosis. Produced via immunoSEQ multiplex PCR; TCRdb's table is partial and in-frame only. Counted here are around 81,000 clones, 80% to 95% occurring once; the ten biggest clones make up over 3.5%. The specimen was peripheral blood, collected after pregnancy. The receptors were gathered from a female donor in good health, enrolled as a control in a pregnancy study. CDR3s include the opening cysteine and the closing phenylalanine or tryptophan. Clone size is given for some rows only: seen once, a few or many times, or a class if the clone is expanded.

size: -
J: TRBJ1-1
V: TRBV7-2
CDR3: CASSRIRDRGGEAFF

size: -
J: TRBJ2-2
V: TRBV7-3
CDR3: CASSFRRGSGELFF

size: once
J: TRBJ2-5
V: TRBV2
CDR3: CASSEVPGVQETQYF

size: -
J: TRBJ1-3
V: TRBV2
CDR3: CASSERTAHSGNTIYF

size: once
J: TRBJ1-3
V: TRBV5-1
CDR3: CASSPGSGGLGNTIYF

size: -
J: TRBJ1-2
V: TRBV5-1
CDR3: CASSPDRGYGYTF

size: -
J: TRBJ2-1
V: TRBV5-6
CDR3: CASSKLTRVIGNEQFF

size: -
J: TRBJ2-7
V: TRBV13
CDR3: CASRLAGGPYEQYF

size: -
J: TRBJ2-6
V: TRBV29-1
CDR3: CSVVGGSGANVLTF

size: -
J: TRBJ1-1
V: TRBV7-9
CDR3: CASSLELMNTEAFF

size: -
J: TRBJ2-7
V: TRBV28
CDR3: CASSWGGGGYEQYF

size: once
J: TRBJ1-2
V: TRBV5-6
CDR3: CASSLSTGIYGYTF

size: -
J: TRBJ2-1
V: TRBV28
CDR3: CASCGGGGVYEQFF

size: -
J: TRBJ2-6
V: TRBV6-4
CDR3: CASSEVGGAGANVLTF

size: -
J: TRBJ2-7
V: TRBV11-2
CDR3: CASRYIRDRDYEQYF

size: -
J: TRBJ2-3
V: TRBV7-6
CDR3: CASSPFPGLSATQDTQYF

size: -
J: TRBJ2-5
V: TRBV4-3
CDR3: CASSQDRGWQETQYF

size: few
J: TRBJ2-3
V: TRBV6-4
CDR3: CASSETAGTTDTQYF

size: -
J: TRBJ2-5
V: TRBV5-4
CDR3: CASSLGTSGVQETQYF

size: -
J: TRBJ1-3
V: TRBV5-1
CDR3: CASSWGGTGRSGNTIYF

size: -
J: TRBJ2-7
V: TRBV7-9
CDR3: CASSSGSPYEQYF

size: -
J: TRBJ1-2
V: TRBV2
CDR3: CASSQESGYTF

size: -
J: TRBJ1-2
V: TRBV29-1
CDR3: CSVEETVTNYGYTF

size: -
J: TRBJ2-7
V: TRBV11-2
CDR3: CASSLGVRGNYEQYF

size: -
J: TRBJ2-3
V: TRBV6-1
CDR3: CASRREGTDTQYF

size: -
J: TRBJ2-4
V: TRBV7-2
CDR3: CASNTGGAQNIQYF

size: -
J: TRBJ1-4
V: TRBV18
CDR3: CASSPRQNNEKLFF

size: -
J: TRBJ2-5
V: TRBV9
CDR3: CASSVGGQREETQYF

size: -
J: TRBJ2-2
V: TRBV18
CDR3: CASSPSIPLAGNTGELFF